This is a list of T cell receptor beta chains from one sample in a study of blood T cell repertoires in COVID-19. Using immunoSEQ multiplex PCR, the repertoire was profiled, and TCRdb retains in-frame clones only, with some absent. The table lists about 260,000 clones, about 87% of them singletons. What was sequenced was PBMCs or T cells enriched from blood (not recorded which). These receptors were collected from a man aged 50 to 60 who had been exposed to COVID-19. Each CDR3 is given with its conserved first and last residue. The D gene is left open where the match is weak. The size of a clone is reported for some rows only, either as once, few or many, or as a class for expanded clones.

j_gene | abundance | len | d_gene | v_gene | CDR3aa | CDR3nt
TRBJ2-3 | . | 15 | . | TRBV7-9 | CASSFRGESTDTQYF | TGTGCCAGCAGCTTCAGAGGCGAATCCACAGATACGCAGTATTTT
TRBJ2-5 | . | 17 | TRBD2 | TRBV19 | CASSKYEGLAKQETQYF | TGTGCCAGTAGCAAATACGAGGGACTAGCGAAACAAGAGACCCAGTACTTC
TRBJ1-4 | once | 14 | . | TRBV6-5 | CASRPGQRREKLFF | TGTGCCAGCAGACCCGGACAGCGTCGGGAAAAACTGTTTTTT
TRBJ2-6 | . | 16 | . | TRBV27 | CASSLYSGEGANVLTF | TGTGCCAGCAGTTTATATTCGGGGGAAGGGGCCAACGTCCTGACTTTC
TRBJ2-5 | . | 13 | . | TRBV9 | CASSVGSRETQYF | TGTGCCAGCAGCGTAGGATCGCGAGAGACCCAGTACTTC
TRBJ2-1 | . | 18 | TRBD2 | TRBV4-2 | CASSQVLAGGLPYNEQFF | TGTGCCAGCAGCCAAGTACTAGCGGGGGGGCTTCCCTACAATGAGCAGTTCTTC
TRBJ2-2 | . | 16 | . | TRBV5-1 | CASSLPATAFTGELFF | TGCGCCAGCAGCTTGCCCGCAACAGCTTTCACCGGGGAGCTGTTTTTT
TRBJ1-5 | . | 13 | TRBD1 | TRBV18 | CASSPDRWLPQHF | TGTGCCAGCTCACCGGACAGGTGGTTGCCCCAGCATTTT
TRBJ1-1 | . | 14 | . | TRBV10-3 | CAISVVSVNTEAFF | TGTGCCATCAGTGTCGTTTCAGTGAACACTGAAGCTTTCTTT
TRBJ2-7 | . | 15 | . | TRBV7-2 | CASSPARVLSYEQYF | TGTGCCAGCAGCCCGGCGAGGGTCCTAAGCTACGAGCAGTACTTC
TRBJ2-3 | . | 14 | . | TRBV5-1 | CASSFIGATDTQYF | TGCGCCAGCAGCTTTATAGGGGCCACAGATACGCAGTATTTT
TRBJ1-1 | . | 14 | . | TRBV28 | CASSPPGLYTEAFF | TGTGCCAGCAGTCCTCCCGGACTCTACACTGAAGCTTTCTTT
TRBJ1-5 | . | 15 | TRBD1 | TRBV6-5 | CASNSGDRINQPQHF | TGTGCCAGCAATTCAGGGGACAGAATCAATCAGCCCCAGCATTTT
TRBJ2-1 | . | 15 | TRBD1 | TRBV15 | CATSRTPGQRNEQFF | TGTGCCACCAGCAGGACCCCGGGACAGCGCAATGAGCAGTTCTTC
TRBJ2-1 | . | 15 | . | TRBV4-1 | CASSQDWPSYNEQFF | TGCGCCAGCAGCCAGGACTGGCCTTCCTACAATGAGCAGTTCTTC
TRBJ2-3 | . | 13 | . | TRBV10-3 | CAISEGTSDTQYF | TGTGCCATCAGTGAGGGGACTTCAGATACGCAGTATTTT
TRBJ1-1 | . | 13 | . | TRBV9 | CASSVVAGTEAFF | TGTGCCAGCAGCGTAGTAGCAGGGACTGAAGCTTTCTTT
TRBJ1-2 | . | 13 | TRBD1 | TRBV27 | CASSLDRAGGYTF | TGTGCCAGCAGTTTAGACAGGGCAGGTGGCTACACCTTC
TRBJ1-2 | . | 13 | TRBD1 | TRBV5-4 | CASSRTGVEGYTF | TGTGCCAGCAGCCGGACAGGGGTCGAGGGCTACACCTTC
TRBJ1-1 | . | 13 | . | TRBV24-1 | CATSDFGGTEAFF | TGTGCCACCAGTGATTTCGGGGGCACTGAAGCTTTCTTT
TRBJ2-1 | . | 14 | TRBD1 | TRBV6-4 | CASPDRSSYNEQFF | TGTGCCAGCCCGGACAGGAGCTCCTACAATGAGCAGTTCTTC
TRBJ2-2 | . | 14 | . | TRBV24-1 | CATSDLQGPGELFF | TGTGCCACCAGTGATTTGCAGGGTCCCGGGGAGCTGTTTTTT
TRBJ1-5 | . | 13 | . | TRBV24-1 | CATSDSDYQPQHF | TGTGCCACCAGTGATTCCGACTATCAGCCCCAGCATTTT
TRBJ1-6 | . | 16 | TRBD1 | TRBV7-9 | CASSDGQGAENSPLHF | TGTGCCAGCAGCGATGGACAGGGGGCCGAGAATTCACCCCTCCACTTT
TRBJ1-2 | . | 16 | TRBD1 | TRBV19 | CASSTGTGGTMDGYTF | TGTGCCAGTAGTACGGGGACAGGGGGAACTATGGATGGCTACACCTTC
TRBJ2-3 | . | 14 | . | TRBV5-1 | CASSLSNRGDTQYF | TGCGCCAGCAGCTTGAGCAATAGGGGAGATACGCAGTATTTT
TRBJ2-3 | . | 15 | . | TRBV28 | CASSSLVGGADTQYF | TGTGCCAGCAGTTCTCTAGTAGGGGGGGCAGATACGCAGTATTTT
TRBJ1-6 | . | 14 | . | TRBV7-3 | CASSIQTGNSPLHF | TGTGCCAGCAGCATCCAAACAGGGAATTCACCCCTCCACTTT
TRBJ1-6 | . | 14 | TRBD1 | TRBV6-5 | CASSSTGRDSPLHF | TGTGCCAGCAGTTCGACAGGGCGGGATTCACCCCTCCACTTT
TRBJ2-3 | . | 15 | TRBD2 | TRBV11-3 | CASSPSFLAGDTQYF | TGTGCCAGCAGCCCCTCCTTTCTAGCGGGAGATACGCAGTATTTT
TRBJ1-2 | few | 14 | TRBD1 | TRBV5-1 | CASSPGQGPYGYTF | TGCGCCAGCAGCCCAGGACAGGGACCCTATGGCTACACCTTC
TRBJ1-1 | . | 16 | TRBD1 | TRBV28 | CASSLSTRTGGFEAFF | TGTGCCAGCAGTTTATCTACCCGGACAGGGGGGTTTGAAGCTTTCTTT
TRBJ2-3 | . | 17 | TRBD2 | TRBV3-1/TRBV3-2 | CASSQDLTSGGAGTQYF | TGTGCCAGCAGCCAAGATCTGACTAGCGGGGGAGCTGGTACGCAGTATTTT
TRBJ2-3 | . | 14 | . | TRBV27 | CASSFGVGALTQYF | TGTGCCAGCAGTTTCGGGGTGGGAGCTTTAACGCAGTATTTT
TRBJ1-5 | once | 16 | . | TRBV28 | CASSLNRVGSNQPQHF | TGTGCCAGCAGTTTAAACAGGGTAGGGAGCAATCAGCCCCAGCATTTT